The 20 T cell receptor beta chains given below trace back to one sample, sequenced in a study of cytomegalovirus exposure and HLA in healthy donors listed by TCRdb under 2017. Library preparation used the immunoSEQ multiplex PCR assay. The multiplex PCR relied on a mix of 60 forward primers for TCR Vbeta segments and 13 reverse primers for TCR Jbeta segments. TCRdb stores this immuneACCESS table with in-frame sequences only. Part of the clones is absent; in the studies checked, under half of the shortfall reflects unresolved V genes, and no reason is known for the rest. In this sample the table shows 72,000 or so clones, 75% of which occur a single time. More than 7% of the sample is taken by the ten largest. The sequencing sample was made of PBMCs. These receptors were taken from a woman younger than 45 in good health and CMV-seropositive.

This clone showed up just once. CDR3 sequence reads: CAREIDRKIYSNQPQHF. CDR3 coding DNA: TGTGCCAGAGAGATAGACAGGAAGATTTATAGCAATCAGCCCCAGCATTTT. The rearrangement joins TRBV7-3 to TRBJ1-5, with TRBD1 as a possible D gene (6 bases). This CDR3 is built from 17 residues. Germline-derived CDR1 and CDR2 are SGHTA and FQGTGA. Trimming shortened V by 9 bases and J by 0 bases, and 21 bases separated the two germline ends.

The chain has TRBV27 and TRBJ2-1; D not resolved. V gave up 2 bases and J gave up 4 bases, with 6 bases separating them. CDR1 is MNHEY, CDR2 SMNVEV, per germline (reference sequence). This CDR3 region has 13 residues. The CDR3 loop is CASSLAVYNEQFF. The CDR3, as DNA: TGTGCCAGCAGTTTAGCAGTTTACAATGAGCAGTTCTTC.

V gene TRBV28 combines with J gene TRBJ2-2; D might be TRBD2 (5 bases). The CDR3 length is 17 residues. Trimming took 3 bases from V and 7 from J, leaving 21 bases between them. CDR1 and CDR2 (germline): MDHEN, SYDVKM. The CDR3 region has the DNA TGTGCCAGCAGTTTCCGGGGTCGGTCAGTCTACGGCGGGGAGCTGTTTTTT. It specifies CASSFRGRSVYGGELFF. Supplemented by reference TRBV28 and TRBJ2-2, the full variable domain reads DVKVTQSSRYLVKRTGEKVFLECVQDMDHENMFWYRQDPGLGLRLIYFSYDVKMKEKGDIPEGYSVSREKKERFSLILESASTNQTSMYLCASSFRGRSVYGGELFFGEGSRLTVL.

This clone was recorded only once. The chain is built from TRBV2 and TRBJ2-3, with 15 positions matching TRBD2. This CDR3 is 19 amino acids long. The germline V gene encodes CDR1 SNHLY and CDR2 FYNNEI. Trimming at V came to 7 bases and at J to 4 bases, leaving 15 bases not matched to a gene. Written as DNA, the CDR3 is TGTGCCAGCATCCTCTATCGGACTAGCGGGAGGGTCAGGGCAGATACGCAGTATTTT. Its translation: CASILYRTSGRVRADTQYF. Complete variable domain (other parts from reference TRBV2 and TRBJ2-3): EPEVTQTPSHQVTQMGQEVILRCVPISNHLYFYWYRQILGQKVEFLVSFYNNEISEKSEIFDDQFSVERPDGSNFTLKIRSTKLEDSAMYFCASILYRTSGRVRADTQYFGPGTRLTVL.

In DNA, the CDR3 is TGTGCCAGCAGTTCCTCTGTCGGACAGGGTGACACCGGGGAGCTGTTTTTT. Protein product: CASSSSVGQGDTGELFF. The V gene is TRBV11-3, the J gene TRBJ2-2; 8 bases line up with TRBD1. Unmatched junction bases numbered 12, after V lost 6 bases and J lost 3 bases. Germline loops: CDR1 SGHNT, CDR2 YENEEA. This CDR3 region has 17 residues.

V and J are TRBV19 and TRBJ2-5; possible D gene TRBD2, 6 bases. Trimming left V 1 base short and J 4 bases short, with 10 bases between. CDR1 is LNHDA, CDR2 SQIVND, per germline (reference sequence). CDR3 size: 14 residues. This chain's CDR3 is CASSIVEGPETQYF. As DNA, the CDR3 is TGTGCCAGTAGTATAGTGGAGGGCCCAGAGACCCAGTACTTC.

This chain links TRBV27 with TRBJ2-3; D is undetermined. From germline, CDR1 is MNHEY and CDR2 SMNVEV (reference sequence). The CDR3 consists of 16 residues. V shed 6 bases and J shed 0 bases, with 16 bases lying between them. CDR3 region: CASSARFWPSTDTQYF. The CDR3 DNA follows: TGTGCCAGCAGCGCCCGCTTCTGGCCAAGCACAGATACGCAGTATTTT.

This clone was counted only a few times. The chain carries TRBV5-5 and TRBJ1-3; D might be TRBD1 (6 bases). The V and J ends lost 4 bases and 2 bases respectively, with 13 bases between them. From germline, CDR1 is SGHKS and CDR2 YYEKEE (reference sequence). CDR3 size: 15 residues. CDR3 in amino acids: CASSLEGGTGNTIYF. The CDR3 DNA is TGTGCCAGCAGCCTCGAAGGGGGAACTGGAAACACCATATATTTT.

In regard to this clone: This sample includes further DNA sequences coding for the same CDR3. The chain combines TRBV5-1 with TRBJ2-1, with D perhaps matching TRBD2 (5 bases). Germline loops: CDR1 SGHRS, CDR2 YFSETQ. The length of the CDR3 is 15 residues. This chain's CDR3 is CAISNQKAAYNEQFF. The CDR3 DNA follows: TGCGCTATTAGCAACCAGAAAGCGGCATACAATGAGCAGTTCTTC.

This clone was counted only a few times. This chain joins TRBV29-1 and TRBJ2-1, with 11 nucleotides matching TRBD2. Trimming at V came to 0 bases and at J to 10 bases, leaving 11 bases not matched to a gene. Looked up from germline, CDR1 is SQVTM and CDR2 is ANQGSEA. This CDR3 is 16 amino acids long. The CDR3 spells CSVEERLAGGFSEQFF. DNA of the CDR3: TGCAGCGTTGAAGAACGCCTAGCGGGAGGATTCAGCGAGCAGTTCTTC.

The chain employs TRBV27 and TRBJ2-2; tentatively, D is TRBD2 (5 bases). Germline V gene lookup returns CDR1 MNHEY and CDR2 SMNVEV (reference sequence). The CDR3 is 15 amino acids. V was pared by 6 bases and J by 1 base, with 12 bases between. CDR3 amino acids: CASSPRGLNTGELFF. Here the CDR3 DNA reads TGTGCCAGCAGCCCAAGAGGACTGAACACCGGGGAGCTGTTTTTT.

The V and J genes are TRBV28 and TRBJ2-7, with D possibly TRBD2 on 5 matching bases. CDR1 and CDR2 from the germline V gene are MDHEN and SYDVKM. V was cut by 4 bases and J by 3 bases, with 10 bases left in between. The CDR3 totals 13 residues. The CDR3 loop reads CASSSDSVYEQYF. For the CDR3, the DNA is TGTGCCAGCAGTTCGGACTCGGTCTACGAGCAGTACTTC.

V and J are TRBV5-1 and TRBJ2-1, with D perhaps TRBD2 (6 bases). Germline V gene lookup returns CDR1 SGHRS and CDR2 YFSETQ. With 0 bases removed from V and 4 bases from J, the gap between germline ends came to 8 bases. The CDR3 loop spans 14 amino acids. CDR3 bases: TGCGCCAGCAGCTTGGGCCGGGAGTACAATGAGCAGTTCTTC. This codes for CASSLGREYNEQFF.

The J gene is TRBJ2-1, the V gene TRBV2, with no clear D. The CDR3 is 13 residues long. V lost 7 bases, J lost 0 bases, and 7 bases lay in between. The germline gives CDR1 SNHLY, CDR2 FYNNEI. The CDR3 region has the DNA TGTGCCAGCACTTATCTCTCCTACAATGAGCAGTTCTTC. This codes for CASTYLSYNEQFF.

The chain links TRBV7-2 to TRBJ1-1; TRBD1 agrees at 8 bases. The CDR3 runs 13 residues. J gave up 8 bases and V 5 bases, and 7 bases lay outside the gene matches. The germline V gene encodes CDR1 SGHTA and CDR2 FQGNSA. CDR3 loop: CASSAKPGGEAFF. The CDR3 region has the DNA TGTGCCAGCAGCGCCAAGCCAGGGGGCGAAGCTTTCTTT.

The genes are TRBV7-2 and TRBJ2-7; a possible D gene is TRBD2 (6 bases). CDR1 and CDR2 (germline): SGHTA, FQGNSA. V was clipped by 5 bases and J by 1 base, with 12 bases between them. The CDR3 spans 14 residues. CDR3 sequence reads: CASSPQTRSYEQYF. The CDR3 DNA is TGTGCCAGCAGCCCCCAGACTAGATCCTACGAGCAGTACTTC.

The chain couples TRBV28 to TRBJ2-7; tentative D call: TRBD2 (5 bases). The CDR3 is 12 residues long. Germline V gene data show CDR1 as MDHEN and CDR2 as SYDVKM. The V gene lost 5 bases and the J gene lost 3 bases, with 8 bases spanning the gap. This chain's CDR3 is CASSADYYEQYF. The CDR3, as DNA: TGTGCCAGCAGTGCCGACTACTACGAGCAGTACTTC.

The CDR3 here is CASSTLTVPTNYGYTF. The CDR3 DNA follows: TGTGCCAGCAGTACCTTGACAGTTCCCACTAACTATGGCTACACCTTC. V gene TRBV28 combines with J gene TRBJ1-2, with D possibly TRBD1 on 5 matching bases. The CDR3 has 16 residues. The ends were cut back, 5 bases at V and 0 bases at J, with 16 bases in the middle. Germline CDR1 MDHEN, CDR2 SYDVKM.

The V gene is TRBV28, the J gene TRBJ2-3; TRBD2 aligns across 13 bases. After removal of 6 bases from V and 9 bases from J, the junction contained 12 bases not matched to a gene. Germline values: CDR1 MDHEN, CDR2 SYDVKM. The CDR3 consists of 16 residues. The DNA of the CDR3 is TGTGCCAGCAGCCGGACTAGCGGGAGTGTCAGTGGGACGCAGTATTTT. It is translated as CASSRTSGSVSGTQYF. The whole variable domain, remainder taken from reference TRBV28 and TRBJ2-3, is DVKVTQSSRYLVKRTGEKVFLECVQDMDHENMFWYRQDPGLGLRLIYFSYDVKMKEKGDIPEGYSVSREKKERFSLILESASTNQTSMYLCASSRTSGSVSGTQYFGPGTRLTVL.

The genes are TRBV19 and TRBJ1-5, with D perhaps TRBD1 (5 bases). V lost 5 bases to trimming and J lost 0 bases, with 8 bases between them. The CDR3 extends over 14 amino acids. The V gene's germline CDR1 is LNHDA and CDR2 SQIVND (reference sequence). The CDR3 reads CASSLQDSNQPQHF. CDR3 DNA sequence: TGTGCCAGTAGTCTACAGGATAGCAATCAGCCCCAGCATTTT.